Below, 2 T cell receptor beta chains from the same sample are listed, as sequenced in a study of blood T cell repertoires in COVID-19. TCRdb's copy holds only in-frame clones and misses some; the assay was immunoSEQ multiplex PCR. The repertoire holds about 230,000 clones, with about 85% as singletons. Sequenced sample: peripheral blood. The receptors here all came from a man aged 40-49 years with acute or convalescent COVID-19.

The gene calls are TRBV6-5 and TRBJ1-5; TRBD1 matches 9 bases. V shed 6 bases and J 4 bases; nucleotides not matched to a gene: 7. Germline CDR1 and CDR2: MNHEY and SVGAGI. This CDR3 region has 15 residues. The CDR3 nucleotides are TGTGCCAGCAGCCCGGGACAGGGATTTAATCAGCCCCAGCATTTT. Translated: CASSPGQGFNQPQHF.

Details on this clone: Its ends do not fully match the called genes, so a read error is possible. The genes are TRBV7-9 and TRBJ2-1; 11 bases fit TRBD2. Germline V lookup: CDR1 SEHNR, CDR2 FQNEAQ (reference sequence). The CDR3 runs to 14 residues. CDR3 sequence (DNA): TGTGCCAGCAGCCCCGGGGTAGCGGGGGGGGTCGAACTCTTC. It codes for CASSPGVAGGVELF.